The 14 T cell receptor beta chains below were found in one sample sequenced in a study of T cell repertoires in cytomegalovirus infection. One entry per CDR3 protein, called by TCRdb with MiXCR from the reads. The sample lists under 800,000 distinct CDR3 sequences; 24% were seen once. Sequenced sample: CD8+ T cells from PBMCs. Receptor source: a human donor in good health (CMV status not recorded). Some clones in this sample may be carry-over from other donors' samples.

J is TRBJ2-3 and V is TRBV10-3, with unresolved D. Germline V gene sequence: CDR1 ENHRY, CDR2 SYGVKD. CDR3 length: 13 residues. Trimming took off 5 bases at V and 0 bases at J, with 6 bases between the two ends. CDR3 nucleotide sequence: TGTGCCATCAGTCCTGACAGCACAGATACGCAGTATTTT. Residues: CAISPDSTDTQYF.

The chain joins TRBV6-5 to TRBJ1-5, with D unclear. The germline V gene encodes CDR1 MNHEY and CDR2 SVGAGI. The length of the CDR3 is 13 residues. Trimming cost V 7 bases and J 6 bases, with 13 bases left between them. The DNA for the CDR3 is TGTGCCAGCACTGGGGTTCTAGGTCAGCCCCAGCATTTT. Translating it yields CASTGVLGQPQHF.

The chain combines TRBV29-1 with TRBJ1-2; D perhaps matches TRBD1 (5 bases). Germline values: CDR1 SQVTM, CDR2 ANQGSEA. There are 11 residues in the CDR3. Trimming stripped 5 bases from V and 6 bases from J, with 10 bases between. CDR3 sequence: CSVIQGDGYTF. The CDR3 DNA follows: TGCAGCGTTATTCAGGGAGATGGCTACACCTTC.

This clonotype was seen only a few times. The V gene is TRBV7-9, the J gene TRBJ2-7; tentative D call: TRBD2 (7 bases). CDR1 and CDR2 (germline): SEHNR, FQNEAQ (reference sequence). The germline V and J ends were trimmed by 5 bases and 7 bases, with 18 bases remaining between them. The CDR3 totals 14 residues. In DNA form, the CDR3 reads TGTGCCAGCAGCCCCGAGGGGGGGCAATGGGAGCAGTACGTC. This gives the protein CASSPEGGQWEQYV.

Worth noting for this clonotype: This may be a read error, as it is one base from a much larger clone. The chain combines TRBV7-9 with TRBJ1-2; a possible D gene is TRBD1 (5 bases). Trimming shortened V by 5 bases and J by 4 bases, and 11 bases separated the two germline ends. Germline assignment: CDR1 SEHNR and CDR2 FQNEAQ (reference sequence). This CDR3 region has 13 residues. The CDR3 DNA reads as TGTGCCAGCAGCACGGGACGGCGCTATGGCTACACCTTC. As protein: CASSTGRRYGYTF.

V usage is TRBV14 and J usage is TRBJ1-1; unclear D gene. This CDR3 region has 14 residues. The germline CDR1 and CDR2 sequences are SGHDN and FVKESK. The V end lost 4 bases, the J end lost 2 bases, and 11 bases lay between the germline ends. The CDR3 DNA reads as TGTGCCAGCAGCCTAGGGTACTATAACACTGAAGCTTTCTTT. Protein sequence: CASSLGYYNTEAFF. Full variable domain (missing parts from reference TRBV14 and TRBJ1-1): EAGVTQFPSHSVIEKGQTVTLRCDPISGHDNLYWYRRVMGKEIKFLLHFVKESKQDESGMPNNRFLAERTGGTYSTLKVQPAELEDSGVYFCASSLGYYNTEAFFGQGTRLTVV.

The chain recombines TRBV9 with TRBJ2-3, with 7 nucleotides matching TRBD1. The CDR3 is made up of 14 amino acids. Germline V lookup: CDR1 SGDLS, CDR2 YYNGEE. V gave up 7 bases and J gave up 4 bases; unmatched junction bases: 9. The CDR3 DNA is TGTGCCAGCCGACCGGGACAGAAGCCAGATACGCAGTATTTT. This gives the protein CASRPGQKPDTQYF.

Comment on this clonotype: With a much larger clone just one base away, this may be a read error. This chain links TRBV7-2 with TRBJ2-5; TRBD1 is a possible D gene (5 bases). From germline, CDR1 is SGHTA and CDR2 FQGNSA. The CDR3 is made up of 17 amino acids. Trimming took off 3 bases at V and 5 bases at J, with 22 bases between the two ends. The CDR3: CASSFMGLVGLRETQYF. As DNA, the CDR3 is TGTGCCAGCAGCTTCATGGGGCTAGTGGGCCTGCGTGAGACCCAGTACTTC.

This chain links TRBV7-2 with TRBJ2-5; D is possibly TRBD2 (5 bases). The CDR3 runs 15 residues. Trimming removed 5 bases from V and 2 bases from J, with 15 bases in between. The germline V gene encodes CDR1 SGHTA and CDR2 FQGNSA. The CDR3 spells CASSRERGRQETQYF. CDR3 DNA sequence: TGTGCCAGCAGCAGGGAGCGCGGTCGGCAAGAGACCCAGTACTTC.

The CDR3 region is CASSGDYSQETQYF. In DNA form, the CDR3 reads TGTGCCAGCAGTGGGGACTATTCTCAAGAGACCCAGTACTTC. This chain links TRBV6-5 with TRBJ2-5; 7 bases map to TRBD2. The CDR3 sequence is 14 residues long. Unmatched junction bases numbered 5, after V lost 5 bases and J lost 2 bases. Germline CDR1 reads MNHEY; CDR2 reads SVGAGI.

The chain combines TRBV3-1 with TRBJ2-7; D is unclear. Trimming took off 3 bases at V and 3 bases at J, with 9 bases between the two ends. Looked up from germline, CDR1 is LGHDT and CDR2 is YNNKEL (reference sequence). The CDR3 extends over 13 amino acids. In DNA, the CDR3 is TGTGCCAGCAGCCATGACACGGGCTACGAGCAGTACTTC. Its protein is CASSHDTGYEQYF.

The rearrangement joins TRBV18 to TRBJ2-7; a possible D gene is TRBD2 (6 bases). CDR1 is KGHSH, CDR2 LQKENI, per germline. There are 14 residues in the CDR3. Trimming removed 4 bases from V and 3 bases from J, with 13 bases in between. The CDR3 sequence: CASSLSRDFYEQYF. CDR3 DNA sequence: TGTGCCAGCTCACTCTCCCGGGACTTCTACGAGCAGTACTTC.

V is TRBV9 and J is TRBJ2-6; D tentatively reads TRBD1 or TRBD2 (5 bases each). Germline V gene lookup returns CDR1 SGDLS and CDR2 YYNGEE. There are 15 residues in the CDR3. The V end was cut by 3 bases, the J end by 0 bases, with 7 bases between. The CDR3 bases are TGTGCCAGCAGCGGGGGGTTCTCTGGGGCCAACGTCCTGACTTTC. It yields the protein CASSGGFSGANVLTF.

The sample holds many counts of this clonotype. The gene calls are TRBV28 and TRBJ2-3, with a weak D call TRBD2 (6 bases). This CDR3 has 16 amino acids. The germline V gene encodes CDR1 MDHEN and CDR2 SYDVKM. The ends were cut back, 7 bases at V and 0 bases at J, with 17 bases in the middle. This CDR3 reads CASTLDLATSTDTQYF. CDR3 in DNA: TGTGCCAGCACCCTCGATCTAGCGACTAGCACAGATACGCAGTATTTT.